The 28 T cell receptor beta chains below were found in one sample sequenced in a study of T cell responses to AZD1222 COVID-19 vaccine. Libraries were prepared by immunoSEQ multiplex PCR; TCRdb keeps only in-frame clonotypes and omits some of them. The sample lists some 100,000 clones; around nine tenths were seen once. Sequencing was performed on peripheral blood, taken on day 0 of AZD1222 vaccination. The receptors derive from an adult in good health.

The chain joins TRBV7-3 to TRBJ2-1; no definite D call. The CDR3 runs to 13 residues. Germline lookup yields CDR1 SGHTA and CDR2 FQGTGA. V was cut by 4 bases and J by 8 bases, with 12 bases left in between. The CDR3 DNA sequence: TGTGCCAGCAGCTCCCTTCCCCTAGATGAGCAGTTCTTC. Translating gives CASSSLPLDEQFF.

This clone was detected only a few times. The CDR3 DNA sequence: TGTGCCAGCTCACCACTAGTAGGCCTCCCGAGCTCTGGAAACACCATATATTTT. As protein: CASSPLVGLPSSGNTIYF. V is TRBV18 and J is TRBJ1-3; D ambiguous. Trimming took off 1 base at V and 0 bases at J, with 16 bases between the two ends. Germline-derived CDR1 and CDR2 are KGHSH and LQKENI. The CDR3 has 18 residues.

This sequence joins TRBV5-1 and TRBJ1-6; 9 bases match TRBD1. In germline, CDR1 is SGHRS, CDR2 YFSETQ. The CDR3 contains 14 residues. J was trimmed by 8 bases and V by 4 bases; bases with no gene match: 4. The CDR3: CASSPGQGHSPLHF. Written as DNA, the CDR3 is TGCGCCAGCAGCCCCGGACAGGGGCATTCACCCCTCCACTTT.

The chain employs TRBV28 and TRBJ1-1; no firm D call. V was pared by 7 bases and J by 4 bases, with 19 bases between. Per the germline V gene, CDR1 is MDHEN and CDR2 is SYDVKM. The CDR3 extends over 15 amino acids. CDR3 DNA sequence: TGTGCCAGCATGAGGTCGGGCTCACCGAGCACTGAAGCTTTCTTT. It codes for CASMRSGSPSTEAFF.

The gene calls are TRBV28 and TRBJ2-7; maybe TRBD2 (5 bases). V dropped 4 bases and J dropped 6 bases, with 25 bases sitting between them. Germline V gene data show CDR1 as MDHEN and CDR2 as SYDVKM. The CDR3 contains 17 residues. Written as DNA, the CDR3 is TGTGCCAGCAGTTCGGGGTGGAAGGGCGGAATCACTGGCGAGCAGTACTTC. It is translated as CASSSGWKGGITGEQYF.

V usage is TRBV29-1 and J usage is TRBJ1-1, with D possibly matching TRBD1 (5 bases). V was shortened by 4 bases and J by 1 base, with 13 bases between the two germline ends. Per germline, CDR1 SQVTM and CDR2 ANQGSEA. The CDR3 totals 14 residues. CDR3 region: CSVGPGTANTEAFF. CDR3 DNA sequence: TGCAGCGTTGGGCCCGGGACGGCGAACACTGAAGCTTTCTTT.

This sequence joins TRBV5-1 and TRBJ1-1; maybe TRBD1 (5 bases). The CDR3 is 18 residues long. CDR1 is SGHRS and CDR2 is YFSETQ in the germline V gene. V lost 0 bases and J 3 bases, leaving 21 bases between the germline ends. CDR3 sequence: CASSLAYRGSRSDTEAFF. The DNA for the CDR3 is TGCGCCAGCAGCTTGGCCTATCGGGGGAGTAGGTCCGACACTGAAGCTTTCTTT.

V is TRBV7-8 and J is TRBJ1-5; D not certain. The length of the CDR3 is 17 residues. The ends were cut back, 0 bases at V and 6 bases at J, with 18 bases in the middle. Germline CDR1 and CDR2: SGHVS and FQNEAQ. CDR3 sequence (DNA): TGTGCCAGCAGCTTAGCGCCGGGGTCCCGAGTAGGTCAGCCCCAGCATTTT. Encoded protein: CASSLAPGSRVGQPQHF.

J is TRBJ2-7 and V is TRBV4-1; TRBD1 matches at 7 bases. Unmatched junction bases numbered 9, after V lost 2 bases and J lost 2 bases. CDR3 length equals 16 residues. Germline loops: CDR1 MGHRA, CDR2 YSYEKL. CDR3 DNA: TGCGCCAGCAGCCAAAAGACAGGGCTTACACCCTACGAGCAGTACTTC. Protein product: CASSQKTGLTPYEQYF.

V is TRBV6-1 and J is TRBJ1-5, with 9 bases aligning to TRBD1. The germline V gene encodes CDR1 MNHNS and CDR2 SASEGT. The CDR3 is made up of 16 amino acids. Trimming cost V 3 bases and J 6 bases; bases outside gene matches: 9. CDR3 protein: CASSDSPGQGGQPQHF. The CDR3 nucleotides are TGTGCCAGCAGTGATAGCCCGGGACAGGGCGGTCAGCCCCAGCATTTT.

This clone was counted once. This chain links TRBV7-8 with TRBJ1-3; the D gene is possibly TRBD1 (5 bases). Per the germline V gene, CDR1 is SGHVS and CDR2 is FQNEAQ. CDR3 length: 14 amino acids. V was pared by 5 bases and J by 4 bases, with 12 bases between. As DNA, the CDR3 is TGTGCCAGCAGCCTGCCCGGGGGAGGAAACACCATATATTTT. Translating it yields CASSLPGGGNTIYF.

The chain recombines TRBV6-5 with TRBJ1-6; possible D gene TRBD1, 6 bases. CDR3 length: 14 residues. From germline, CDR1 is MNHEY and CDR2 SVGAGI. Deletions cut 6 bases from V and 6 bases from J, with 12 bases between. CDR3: CASRATGSNSPLHF. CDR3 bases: TGTGCCAGCAGAGCAACAGGGAGTAATTCACCCCTCCACTTT.

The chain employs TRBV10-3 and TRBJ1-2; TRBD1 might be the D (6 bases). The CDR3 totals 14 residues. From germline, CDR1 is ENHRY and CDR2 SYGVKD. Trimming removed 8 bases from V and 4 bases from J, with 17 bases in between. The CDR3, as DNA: TGTGCCATCCAGGATCAGGGGCAGACCTATGGCTACACCTTC. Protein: CAIQDQGQTYGYTF.

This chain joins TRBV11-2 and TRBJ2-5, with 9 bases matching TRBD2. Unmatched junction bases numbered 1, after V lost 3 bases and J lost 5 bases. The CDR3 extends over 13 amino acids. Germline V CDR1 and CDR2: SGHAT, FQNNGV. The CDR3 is CASSFGLAETQYF. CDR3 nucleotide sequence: TGTGCCAGCAGCTTTGGACTAGCGGAGACCCAGTACTTC.

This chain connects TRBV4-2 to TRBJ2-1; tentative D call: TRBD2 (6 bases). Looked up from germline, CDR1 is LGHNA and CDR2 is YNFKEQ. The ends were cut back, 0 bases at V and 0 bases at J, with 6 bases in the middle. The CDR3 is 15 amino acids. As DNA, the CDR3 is TGTGCCAGCAGCCAAGAGGGGGGCTCCTACAATGAGCAGTTCTTC. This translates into CASSQEGGSYNEQFF.

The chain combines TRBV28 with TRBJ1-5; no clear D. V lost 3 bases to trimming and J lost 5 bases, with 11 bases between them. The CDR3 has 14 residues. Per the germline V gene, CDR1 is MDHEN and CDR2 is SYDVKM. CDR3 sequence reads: CASSFRVGDQPQHF. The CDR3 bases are TGTGCCAGCAGTTTCCGGGTTGGAGATCAGCCCCAGCATTTT.

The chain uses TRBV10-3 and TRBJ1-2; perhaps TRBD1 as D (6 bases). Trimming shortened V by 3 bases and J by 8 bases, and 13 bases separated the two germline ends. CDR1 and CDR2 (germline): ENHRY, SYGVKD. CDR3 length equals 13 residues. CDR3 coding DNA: TGTGCCATCAGTGACTCCGGGACAAGGGGCTACACCTTC. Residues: CAISDSGTRGYTF.

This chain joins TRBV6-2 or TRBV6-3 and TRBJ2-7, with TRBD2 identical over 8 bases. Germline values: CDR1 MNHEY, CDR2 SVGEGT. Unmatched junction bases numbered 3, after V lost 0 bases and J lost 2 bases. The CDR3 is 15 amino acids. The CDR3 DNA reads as TGTGCCAGCAGTTACTCGATTAGCGGGGCCTACGAGCAGTACTTC. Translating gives CASSYSISGAYEQYF.

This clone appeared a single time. The CDR3 protein is CASSYRLSTSNQPQHF. CDR3 coding DNA: TGTGCCAGCAGCTATCGTCTGAGTACTAGCAATCAGCCCCAGCATTTT. The V and J genes are TRBV7-2 and TRBJ1-5, with D hard to call. Trimming shortened V by 4 bases and J by 0 bases, and 13 bases separated the two germline ends. Germline lookup yields CDR1 SGHTA and CDR2 FQGNSA. This CDR3 is 16 amino acids long.

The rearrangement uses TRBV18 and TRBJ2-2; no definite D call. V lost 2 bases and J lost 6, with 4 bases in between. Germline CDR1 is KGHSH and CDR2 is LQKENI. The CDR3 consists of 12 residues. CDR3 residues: CASSPGSGELFF. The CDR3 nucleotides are TGTGCCAGCTCACCAGGATCCGGGGAGCTGTTTTTT.

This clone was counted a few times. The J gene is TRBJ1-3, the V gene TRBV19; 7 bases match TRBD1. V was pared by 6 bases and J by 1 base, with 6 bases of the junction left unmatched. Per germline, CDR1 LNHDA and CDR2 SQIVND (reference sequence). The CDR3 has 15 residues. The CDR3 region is CASRKPTGSGNTIYF. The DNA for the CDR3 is TGTGCCAGTAGAAAACCGACAGGGTCTGGAAACACCATATATTTT.

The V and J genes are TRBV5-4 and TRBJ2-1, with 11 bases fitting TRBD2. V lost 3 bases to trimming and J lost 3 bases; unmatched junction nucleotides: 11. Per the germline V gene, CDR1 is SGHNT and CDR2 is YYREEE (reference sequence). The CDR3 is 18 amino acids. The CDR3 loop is CASSSTLLTSGIYNEQFF. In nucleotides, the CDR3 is TGTGCCAGCAGCTCCACTCTACTGACTAGCGGGATCTACAATGAGCAGTTCTTC.

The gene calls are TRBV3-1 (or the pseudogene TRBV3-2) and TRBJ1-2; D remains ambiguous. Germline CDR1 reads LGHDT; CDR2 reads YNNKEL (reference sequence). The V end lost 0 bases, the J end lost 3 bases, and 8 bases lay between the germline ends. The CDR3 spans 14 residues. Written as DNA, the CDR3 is TGTGCCAGCAGCCAAGAACCAGTAGACTATGGCTACACCTTC. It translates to CASSQEPVDYGYTF.

The CDR3 here is CAISESNSLPNTGELFF. CDR3 nucleotide sequence: TGTGCCATCAGTGAGTCGAATTCCCTCCCTAACACCGGGGAGCTGTTTTTT. This rearrangement joins TRBV10-3 to TRBJ2-2, with unresolved D. V lost 0 bases, J lost 2 bases, and 13 bases lay in between. CDR1 ENHRY and CDR2 SYGVKD come from the germline V gene. The CDR3 has 17 amino acids.

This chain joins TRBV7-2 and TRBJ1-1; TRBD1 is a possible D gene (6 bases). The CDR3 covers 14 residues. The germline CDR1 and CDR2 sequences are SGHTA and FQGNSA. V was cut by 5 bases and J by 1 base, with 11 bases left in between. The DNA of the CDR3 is TGTGCCAGCAGCAGGGGGACGGGGAACACTGAAGCTTTCTTT. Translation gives CASSRGTGNTEAFF.

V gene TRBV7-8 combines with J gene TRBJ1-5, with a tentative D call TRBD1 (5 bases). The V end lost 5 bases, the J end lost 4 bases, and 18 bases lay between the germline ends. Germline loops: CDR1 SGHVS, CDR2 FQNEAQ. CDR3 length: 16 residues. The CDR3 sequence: CASSPAVGASNQPQHF. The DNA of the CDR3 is TGTGCCAGCAGCCCCGCGGTAGGGGCATCAAATCAGCCCCAGCATTTT.

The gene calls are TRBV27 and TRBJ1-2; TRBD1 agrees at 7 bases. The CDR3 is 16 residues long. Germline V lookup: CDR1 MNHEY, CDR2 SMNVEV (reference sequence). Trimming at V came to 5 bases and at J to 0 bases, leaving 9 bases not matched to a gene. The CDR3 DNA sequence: TGTGCCAGCAGTGCCGCGACAGGGCCTACTAACTATGGCTACACCTTC. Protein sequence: CASSAATGPTNYGYTF.

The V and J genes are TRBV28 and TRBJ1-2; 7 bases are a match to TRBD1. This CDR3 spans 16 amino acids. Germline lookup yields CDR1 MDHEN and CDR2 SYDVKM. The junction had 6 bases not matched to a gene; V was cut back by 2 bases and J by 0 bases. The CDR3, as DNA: TGTGCCAGCAGTTTAAGGGGACAGAGAGCTAACTATGGCTACACCTTC. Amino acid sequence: CASSLRGQRANYGYTF.